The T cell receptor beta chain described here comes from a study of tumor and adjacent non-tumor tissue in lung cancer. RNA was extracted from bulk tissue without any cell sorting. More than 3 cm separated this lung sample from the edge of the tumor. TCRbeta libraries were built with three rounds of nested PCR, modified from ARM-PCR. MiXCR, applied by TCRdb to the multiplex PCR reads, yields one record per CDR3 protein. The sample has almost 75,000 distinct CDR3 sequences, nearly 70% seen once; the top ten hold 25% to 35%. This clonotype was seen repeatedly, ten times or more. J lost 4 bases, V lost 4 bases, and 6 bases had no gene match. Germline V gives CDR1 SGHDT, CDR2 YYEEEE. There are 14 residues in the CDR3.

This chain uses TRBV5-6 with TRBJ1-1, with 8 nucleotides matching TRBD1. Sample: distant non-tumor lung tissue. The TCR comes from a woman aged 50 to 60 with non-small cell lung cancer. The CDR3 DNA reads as TGTGCCAGCAGCATGCAGGGGGCTGGCACTGAAGCTTTCTTT. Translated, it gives CASSMQGAGTEAFF.